The clone carrying this TCR beta chain has a handful of counts. The target antigen is unknown. The data were taken from a study of cytomegalovirus exposure and HLA in healthy donors. Study context: HLA-typed donors were the source of 83 million or so unique TCRs held in an early data release. Study-wide findings and caveats: The authors confirmed in vitro that three CMV-associated chains were specific for CMV antigens.

The CDR3 consists of 13 residues. Germline V gene lookup returns CDR1 SEHNR and CDR2 FQNEAQ (reference sequence). Trimming cost V 2 bases and J 10 bases; bases outside gene matches: 6. The PCR contained 60 Vbeta and 13 Jbeta primers. Produced via immunoSEQ multiplex PCR; TCRdb's table is partial and in-frame only. The sample lists about 180,000 clones, about 82% seen once, with about 2.4% in the top ten. This chain links TRBV7-9 with TRBJ1-1; 8 bases match TRBD1. This TCR was sampled from a male donor in good health and CMV-seronegative. The sequenced sample consisted of PBMCs. CDR3 in DNA: TGTGCCAGCAGCTTATTAACCGACAGGGGAGCTTTCTTT. Its protein product is CASSLLTDRGAFF. Complete variable domain (other parts from reference TRBV7-9 and TRBJ1-1): DTGVSQNPRHKITKRGQNVTFRCDPISEHNRLYWYRQTLGQGPEFLTYFQNEAQLEKSRLLSDRFSAERPKGSFSTLEIQRTEQGDSAMYLCASSLLTDRGAFFGQGTRLTVV.